This T cell receptor beta chain is drawn from a study of blood T cells in healthy people across ages. Using a J-beta primer mix together with a sample-barcoded 5' primer, a second PCR was run for roughly 7 to 11 cycles. MiXCR, run by TCRdb on the 5' RACE reads, gives a single entry per CDR3 protein. The table has more than 750,000 distinct CDR3 sequences, roughly 29% seen once. Germline CDR1 reads SGHVS; CDR2 reads FQNEAQ. The CDR3 extends over 14 amino acids. The V gene end was trimmed by 5 bases and the J gene end by 10 bases; junction bases not matched to a gene: 9. These data were also filed under a second study, of T cells of mothers and their children.

The receptor's source is a middle-aged woman in good health. What was sequenced was blood. The V and J genes are TRBV7-8 and TRBJ2-4; 9 positions agree with TRBD1. The CDR3 is CASSPRTGDGIQYF. The CDR3 DNA follows: TGTGCCAGCAGCCCCCGGACAGGGGACGGTATTCAGTACTTC.